A single sample is the source of the 3 T cell receptor beta chains below, sequenced in a study of beta chain features in type 1 diabetes (dated by TCRdb to 2016 to 2018). What the study reported, not specific to this receptor: Type 1 diabetes patients showed a moderate but significant shortening of TCRB CDR3 length in all four CD4+ subsets.

The method behind the library was the immunoSEQ multiplex PCR assay. The High Capacity cDNA Reverse Transcription Kit was used to reverse transcribe all of the isolated RNA, meaning that expressed TCRB transcripts were what got sequenced. TCRdb mirrors the immuneACCESS table, restricted to in-frame sequences. Some clones are absent from its copies; in checked studies, under half trace to an unresolved V gene, and the reason for the others is unknown. This sample is represented by 600,000 to 700,000 clones; around an eighth of them were singletons. The leading ten clones occupy around 0.12% of the sample. The antigens these receptors bind are not known. The sequencing input was naive CD4+ T cells from blood. Interpreted using the paper, the cell subset or site label stands for: true naive CD4+ T cells. These receptors came from a man aged 25 to 40 with type 1 diabetes.

The chain has TRBV7-9 and TRBJ1-2; 7 bases are a match to TRBD1. With V trimmed by 6 bases and J by 0 bases, 4 bases remained unmatched. The germline V gene has CDR1 SEHNR and CDR2 FQNEAQ (reference sequence). The CDR3 is made up of 14 amino acids. The chain's CDR3 is CASSMGQTNYGYTF. In DNA form, the CDR3 reads TGTGCCAGCAGTATGGGACAGACTAACTATGGCTACACCTTC.

This chain links TRBV13 with TRBJ2-7; TRBD1 is a possible D gene (6 bases). The CDR3 covers 14 residues. V dropped 3 bases and J dropped 5 bases, with 14 bases sitting between them. Germline values: CDR1 PRHDT, CDR2 FYEKMQ (reference sequence). The CDR3 DNA follows: TGTGCCAGCAGCTTGTCCGGGACAAACCACGAGCAGTACTTC. Protein sequence: CASSLSGTNHEQYF.

There are a few counts of this clone. This rearrangement joins TRBV9 to TRBJ1-3; D possibly corresponds to TRBD1 (5 bases). CDR1 is SGDLS, CDR2 YYNGEE, per germline. Trimming shortened V by 0 bases and J by 4 bases, and 11 bases separated the two germline ends. The CDR3 runs to 15 residues. Here the CDR3 DNA reads TGTGCCAGCAGCGTAGATGGGGGAACCGGAAACACCATATATTTT. Amino acid sequence: CASSVDGGTGNTIYF.